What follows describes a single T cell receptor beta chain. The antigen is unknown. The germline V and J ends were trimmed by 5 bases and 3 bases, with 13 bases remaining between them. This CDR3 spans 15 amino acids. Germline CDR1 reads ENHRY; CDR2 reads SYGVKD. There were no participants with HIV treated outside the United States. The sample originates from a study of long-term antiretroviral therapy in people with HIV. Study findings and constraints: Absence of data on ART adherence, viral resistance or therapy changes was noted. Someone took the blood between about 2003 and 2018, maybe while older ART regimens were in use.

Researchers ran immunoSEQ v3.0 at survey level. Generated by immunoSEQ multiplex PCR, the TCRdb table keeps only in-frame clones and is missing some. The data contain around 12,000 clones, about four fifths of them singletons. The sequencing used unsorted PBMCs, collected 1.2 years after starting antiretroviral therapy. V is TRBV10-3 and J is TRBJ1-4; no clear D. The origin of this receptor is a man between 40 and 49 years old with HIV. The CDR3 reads CAISPSVLSNEKLFF. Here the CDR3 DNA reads TGTGCCATCAGTCCCAGCGTACTTTCTAATGAAAAACTGTTTTTT.